This is a list of T cell receptor beta chains from one sample in a study of blood T cell repertoires in COVID-19. TCRdb's table, derived via immunoSEQ multiplex PCR, lists solely in-frame clones and lacks some. Of some 120,000 clones listed, around 82% are singletons. Sequencing used peripheral blood. The receptors derive from a woman under 40 who had recovered from COVID-19. The CDR3 runs from the conserved cysteine through the conserved F or W. The D gene is left open where the match is weak. Some rows mark clone size as missing; the rest say once, few, many or name a class of expanded clone.

j_gene: TRBJ2-1
abundance: .
v_gene: TRBV2
d_gene: .
CDR3nt: TGTGCCAGCATTTGGGCCCTGGCCTCAATTTCCTACAATGAGCAGTTCTTC
CDR3aa: CASIWALASISYNEQFF

j_gene: TRBJ1-2
abundance: .
v_gene: TRBV28
d_gene: .
CDR3nt: TGTGCCAGCAGTGGGGCCACGAGTGGCTACACCTTC
CDR3aa: CASSGATSGYTF

j_gene: TRBJ2-7
abundance: .
v_gene: TRBV6-2/TRBV6-3
d_gene: TRBD2
CDR3nt: TGTGCCAGCAGTTACGGGACTAGCGGCTACGAGCAGTACTTC
CDR3aa: CASSYGTSGYEQYF

j_gene: TRBJ2-2
abundance: .
v_gene: TRBV6-1
d_gene: TRBD1
CDR3nt: TGTGCCAGCAGTGATGGGCATCGGGGACAGTATTTTAACACCGGGGAGCTGTTTTTT
CDR3aa: CASSDGHRGQYFNTGELFF

j_gene: TRBJ2-7
abundance: .
v_gene: TRBV6-2/TRBV6-3
d_gene: TRBD2
CDR3nt: TGTGCCAGCAGCCCCCGGGACTACCCCTCGGGGGTTTACTTC
CDR3aa: CASSPRDYPSGVYF

j_gene: TRBJ1-2
abundance: .
v_gene: TRBV5-6
d_gene: TRBD1
CDR3nt: TGTGCCAGCAGCTTGAGGACGGTAAGGACAGGGGAGTTTGGCGGCTACACCTTC
CDR3aa: CASSLRTVRTGEFGGYTF

j_gene: TRBJ2-3
abundance: .
v_gene: TRBV6-4
d_gene: TRBD2
CDR3nt: TGTGCCAGCAGACCGGGACTAGGGACAGATACGCAGTATTTT
CDR3aa: CASRPGLGTDTQYF

j_gene: TRBJ2-1
abundance: .
v_gene: TRBV27
d_gene: .
CDR3nt: TGTGCCAGCATACGGGTCCACGACAATGAGCAGTTCTTC
CDR3aa: CASIRVHDNEQFF

j_gene: TRBJ2-7
abundance: .
v_gene: TRBV5-4
d_gene: TRBD1
CDR3nt: TGTGCCAGCAGCTTTGTGGACAGGCCCTACGAGCAGTACTTC
CDR3aa: CASSFVDRPYEQYF

j_gene: TRBJ1-6
abundance: few
v_gene: TRBV6-2/TRBV6-3
d_gene: TRBD1
CDR3nt: TGTGCCAGCAGTTACCCAGGACAGGGGAGCAATTCACCCCTCCACTTT
CDR3aa: CASSYPGQGSNSPLHF

j_gene: TRBJ2-3
abundance: .
v_gene: TRBV6-4
d_gene: TRBD1
CDR3nt: TGTGCCAGCAGTGACTCGACAGGGGCAGATACGCAGTATTTT
CDR3aa: CASSDSTGADTQYF

j_gene: TRBJ2-2
abundance: once
v_gene: TRBV5-6
d_gene: TRBD1
CDR3nt: TGTGCCAGCAGACTGACAGGGGGCGCCGACACCGGGGAGCTGTTTTTT
CDR3aa: CASRLTGGADTGELFF

j_gene: TRBJ1-2
abundance: .
v_gene: TRBV6-5
d_gene: .
CDR3nt: TGTGCCAGCAGTTACTCGGCAGAAATTAACTATGGCTACACCTTC
CDR3aa: CASSYSAEINYGYTF

j_gene: TRBJ1-1
abundance: .
v_gene: TRBV5-4
d_gene: TRBD1
CDR3nt: TGTGCCAGCAGCCGGACAGGTACTGAAGCTTTCTTT
CDR3aa: CASSRTGTEAFF

j_gene: TRBJ2-1
abundance: once
v_gene: TRBV7-2
d_gene: .
CDR3nt: TGTGCCAGCAGCTCTAGCATACTTTACAATGAGCAGTTCTTC
CDR3aa: CASSSSILYNEQFF

j_gene: TRBJ1-4
abundance: .
v_gene: TRBV19
d_gene: .
CDR3nt: TGTGCCAGTAGTATAGTCTCAGCGGACGAAAAACTGTTTTTT
CDR3aa: CASSIVSADEKLFF

j_gene: TRBJ2-2
abundance: .
v_gene: TRBV5-1
d_gene: .
CDR3nt: TGCGCCAGCAGCTTGGAAAGCGGGAACACCGGGGAGCTGTTTTTT
CDR3aa: CASSLESGNTGELFF

j_gene: TRBJ2-7
abundance: once
v_gene: TRBV3-1/TRBV3-2
d_gene: TRBD1
CDR3nt: TGTGCCACCGGGGGACAGGACCTTGGAGAGCAGTACTTC
CDR3aa: CATGGQDLGEQYF

j_gene: TRBJ1-6
abundance: .
v_gene: TRBV27
d_gene: TRBD1
CDR3nt: TGTGCCAGCAGTTCTACAGGGGGATGGAATTCACCCCTCCACTTT
CDR3aa: CASSSTGGWNSPLHF

j_gene: TRBJ2-2
abundance: .
v_gene: TRBV6-5
d_gene: .
CDR3nt: TGTGCCAGCAGTTACTCTTGGGGGACAAACACCGGGGAGCTGTTTTTT
CDR3aa: CASSYSWGTNTGELFF

j_gene: TRBJ2-3
abundance: .
v_gene: TRBV5-8
d_gene: .
CDR3nt: TGTGCCAGCAGCTTGGCCCCGAGCACAGATACGCAGTATTTT
CDR3aa: CASSLAPSTDTQYF

j_gene: TRBJ1-6
abundance: .
v_gene: TRBV5-6
d_gene: .
CDR3nt: TGTGCCAGCAGCTTGACCAGGAATTCACCCCTCCACTTT
CDR3aa: CASSLTRNSPLHF

j_gene: TRBJ2-1
abundance: .
v_gene: TRBV6-1
d_gene: TRBD1
CDR3nt: TGTGCCAGCAGTGATGGGGACAGGCGCTACAATGAGCAGTTCTTC
CDR3aa: CASSDGDRRYNEQFF

j_gene: TRBJ1-1
abundance: .
v_gene: TRBV2
d_gene: .
CDR3nt: TGTGCCAGCACGAAAACACCGAACACTGAAGCTTTCTTT
CDR3aa: CASTKTPNTEAFF

j_gene: TRBJ2-1
abundance: .
v_gene: TRBV7-9
d_gene: .
CDR3nt: TGTGCCAGCATCTCAGATGGCTACAATGAGCAGTTCTTC
CDR3aa: CASISDGYNEQFF

j_gene: TRBJ2-7
abundance: .
v_gene: TRBV11-2
d_gene: TRBD1
CDR3nt: TGTGCCAGCAGCTTGGGACAGTCGTACGAGCAGTACTTC
CDR3aa: CASSLGQSYEQYF

j_gene: TRBJ1-4
abundance: once
v_gene: TRBV30
d_gene: .
CDR3nt: TGTGCCTGGAGTGTAACGGGGGGCCGAGAAAAACTGTTTTTT
CDR3aa: CAWSVTGGREKLFF

j_gene: TRBJ2-1
abundance: .
v_gene: TRBV2
d_gene: .
CDR3nt: TGTGCCAGCAGGCGGACAACTAGCCACAATGAGCAGTTCTTC
CDR3aa: CASRRTTSHNEQFF

j_gene: TRBJ2-5
abundance: once
v_gene: TRBV7-9
d_gene: TRBD1
CDR3nt: TGTGCCAGCAGCTTAGGCGGATGGACAGGGGGCGCGGTAGAGACCCAGTACTTC
CDR3aa: CASSLGGWTGGAVETQYF

j_gene: TRBJ2-2
abundance: .
v_gene: TRBV19
d_gene: .
CDR3nt: TGTGCCAGTAGATCACAGGGATCGGGGGAGCTGTTTTTT
CDR3aa: CASRSQGSGELFF

j_gene: TRBJ2-7
abundance: .
v_gene: TRBV5-1
d_gene: TRBD1
CDR3nt: TGCGCCAGCAGCACCGGGACAGGGACCTACGAGCAGTACTTC
CDR3aa: CASSTGTGTYEQYF

j_gene: TRBJ1-4
abundance: .
v_gene: TRBV9
d_gene: .
CDR3nt: TGTGCCAGCAGCGTAGAGGGTGGGAGGAGTGAAAAACTGTTTTTT
CDR3aa: CASSVEGGRSEKLFF

j_gene: TRBJ2-3
abundance: .
v_gene: TRBV7-8
d_gene: TRBD2
CDR3nt: TGTGCCAGCAGTTGGCGGGGGGCCACCGTCGATACGCAGTATTTT
CDR3aa: CASSWRGATVDTQYF

j_gene: TRBJ2-5
abundance: .
v_gene: TRBV5-1
d_gene: TRBD2
CDR3nt: TGCGCCAGCAGCTCATCCGGGACTAGGCTCCAAGAGACCCAGTACTTC
CDR3aa: CASSSSGTRLQETQYF

j_gene: TRBJ2-7
abundance: .
v_gene: TRBV29-1
d_gene: .
CDR3nt: TGCAGCGTTGAGGGGGACGTTACAGGGTCAGTTCACGAGCAGTACTTC
CDR3aa: CSVEGDVTGSVHEQYF

j_gene: TRBJ1-2
abundance: many
v_gene: TRBV28
d_gene: .
CDR3nt: TGTGCCTCATGGATACGGTTGGGCAGGGCAGGGAACTATGGCTACACCTTC
CDR3aa: CASWIRLGRAGNYGYTF

j_gene: TRBJ2-3
abundance: .
v_gene: TRBV7-2
d_gene: TRBD2
CDR3nt: TGTGCCAGCAGCTTAGTGGGACTACTCACAGATACGCAGTATTTT
CDR3aa: CASSLVGLLTDTQYF

j_gene: TRBJ2-1
abundance: .
v_gene: TRBV2
d_gene: .
CDR3nt: TGTGCCAGCAGTGACTCGAGACAGCGAGCCTACAATGAGCAGTTCTTC
CDR3aa: CASSDSRQRAYNEQFF

j_gene: TRBJ2-2
abundance: .
v_gene: TRBV11-3
d_gene: .
CDR3nt: TGTGCCAGCAGCTTATCCAGAAACACCGGGGAGCTGTTTTTT
CDR3aa: CASSLSRNTGELFF

j_gene: TRBJ2-1
abundance: .
v_gene: TRBV7-8
d_gene: .
CDR3nt: TGTGCCAGCAGCTTAGCGCCATACAGTGGGGAGCAGTTCTTC
CDR3aa: CASSLAPYSGEQFF

j_gene: TRBJ2-1
abundance: once
v_gene: TRBV12-3/TRBV12-4
d_gene: .
CDR3nt: TGTGCCAGCAGCCCCTTAATCGGGGTTCTCGAGTTCTTC
CDR3aa: CASSPLIGVLEFF

j_gene: TRBJ2-3
abundance: .
v_gene: TRBV29-1
d_gene: .
CDR3nt: TGCAGCGTTCGGCGGGGCCCAGATACGCAGTATTTT
CDR3aa: CSVRRGPDTQYF

j_gene: TRBJ2-7
abundance: .
v_gene: TRBV6-5
d_gene: .
CDR3nt: TGTGCCAGCAGTACCGGCAGGGGAATCTACGAGCAGTACTTC
CDR3aa: CASSTGRGIYEQYF

j_gene: TRBJ1-2
abundance: .
v_gene: TRBV5-4
d_gene: TRBD1
CDR3nt: TGTGCCAGCAGGACAACAGGGGGCGCAAACTATGGCTACACCTTC
CDR3aa: CASRTTGGANYGYTF

j_gene: TRBJ1-2
abundance: few
v_gene: TRBV5-4
d_gene: TRBD1
CDR3nt: TGTGCCAGCGCAGGGGGCGCCTATGGCTACACCTTC
CDR3aa: CASAGGAYGYTF

j_gene: TRBJ1-1
abundance: .
v_gene: TRBV5-1
d_gene: .
CDR3nt: TGCGCCAGCAGCGTTGGAGAGAACACTGAAGCTTTCTTT
CDR3aa: CASSVGENTEAFF

j_gene: TRBJ2-2
abundance: .
v_gene: TRBV19
d_gene: TRBD1
CDR3nt: TGTGCCAGTAGTATCGGATTAACAGGGGGTGGAAACACCGGGGAGCTGTTTTTT
CDR3aa: CASSIGLTGGGNTGELFF

j_gene: TRBJ2-7
abundance: .
v_gene: TRBV18
d_gene: .
CDR3nt: TGTGCCAGCTCACCTCTCGGAGCCTACGAGCAGTACTTC
CDR3aa: CASSPLGAYEQYF

j_gene: TRBJ2-3
abundance: .
v_gene: TRBV5-1
d_gene: TRBD2
CDR3nt: TGCGCCAGCAGCTTGGGGTCGACTAGCGGGTCAGATACGCAGTATTTT
CDR3aa: CASSLGSTSGSDTQYF

j_gene: TRBJ2-5
abundance: .
v_gene: TRBV9
d_gene: .
CDR3nt: TGTGCCAGCAGCGCTGGGCCAGGCAAGGAGACCCAGTACTTC
CDR3aa: CASSAGPGKETQYF

j_gene: TRBJ1-1
abundance: few
v_gene: TRBV19
d_gene: TRBD1
CDR3nt: TGTGCCAGTAGTGTATCGGGACAGACCATGAACACTGAAGCTTTCTTT
CDR3aa: CASSVSGQTMNTEAFF

j_gene: TRBJ2-3
abundance: .
v_gene: TRBV4-2
d_gene: .
CDR3nt: TGTGCCAGCACCGTTTCGCCGGGGGGCACAGATACGCAGTATTTT
CDR3aa: CASTVSPGGTDTQYF